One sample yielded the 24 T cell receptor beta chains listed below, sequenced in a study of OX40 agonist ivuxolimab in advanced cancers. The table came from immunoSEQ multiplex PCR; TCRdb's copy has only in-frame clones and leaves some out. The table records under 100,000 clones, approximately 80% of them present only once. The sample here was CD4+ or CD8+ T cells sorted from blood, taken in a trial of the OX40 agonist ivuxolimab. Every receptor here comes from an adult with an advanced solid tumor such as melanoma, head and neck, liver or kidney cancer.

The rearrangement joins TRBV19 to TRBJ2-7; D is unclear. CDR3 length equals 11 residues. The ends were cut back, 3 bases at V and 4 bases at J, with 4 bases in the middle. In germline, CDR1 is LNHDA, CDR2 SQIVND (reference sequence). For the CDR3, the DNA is TGTGCCAGTAGTATCGGGTACGAGCAGTACTTC. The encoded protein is CASSIGYEQYF.

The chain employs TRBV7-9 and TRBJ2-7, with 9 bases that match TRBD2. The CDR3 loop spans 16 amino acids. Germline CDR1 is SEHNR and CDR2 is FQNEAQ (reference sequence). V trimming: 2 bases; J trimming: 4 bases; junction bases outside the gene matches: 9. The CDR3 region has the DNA TGTGCCAGCAGCTTAACCGGGGCTAGCGGGAATTACGAGCAGTACTTC. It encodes CASSLTGASGNYEQYF.

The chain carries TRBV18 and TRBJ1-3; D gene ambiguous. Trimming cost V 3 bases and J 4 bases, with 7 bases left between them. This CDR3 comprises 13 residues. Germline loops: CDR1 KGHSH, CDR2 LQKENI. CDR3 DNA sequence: TGTGCCAGCTCACCCCTACAGGGAAACACCATATATTTT. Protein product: CASSPLQGNTIYF.

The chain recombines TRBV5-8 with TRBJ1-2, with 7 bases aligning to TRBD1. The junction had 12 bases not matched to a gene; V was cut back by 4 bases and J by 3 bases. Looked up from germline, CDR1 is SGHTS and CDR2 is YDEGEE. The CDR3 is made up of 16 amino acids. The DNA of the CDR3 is TGTGCCAGCAGCGACATTCGACAGGGAGGGGACTATGGCTACACCTTC. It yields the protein CASSDIRQGGDYGYTF.

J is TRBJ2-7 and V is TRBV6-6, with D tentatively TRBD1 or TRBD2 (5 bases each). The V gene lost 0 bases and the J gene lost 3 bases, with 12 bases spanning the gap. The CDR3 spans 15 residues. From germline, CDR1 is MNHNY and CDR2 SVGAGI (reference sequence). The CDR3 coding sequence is TGTGCCAGCAGTTACTCCCAGGGACGGGTCTACGAGCAGTACTTC. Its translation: CASSYSQGRVYEQYF.

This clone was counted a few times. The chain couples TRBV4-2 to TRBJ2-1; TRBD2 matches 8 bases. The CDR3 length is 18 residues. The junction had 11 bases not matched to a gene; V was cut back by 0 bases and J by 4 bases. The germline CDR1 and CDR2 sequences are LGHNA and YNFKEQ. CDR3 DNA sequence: TGTGCCAGCAGCCAAGAAGCCGATTTTAGCGGGATTTACAATGAGCAGTTCTTC. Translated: CASSQEADFSGIYNEQFF.

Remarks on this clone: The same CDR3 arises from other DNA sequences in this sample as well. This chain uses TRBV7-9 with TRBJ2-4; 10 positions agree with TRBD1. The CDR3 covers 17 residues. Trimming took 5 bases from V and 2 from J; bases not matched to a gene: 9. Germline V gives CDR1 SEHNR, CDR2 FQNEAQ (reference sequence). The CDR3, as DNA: TGTGCCAGCAGCCTAGAAAGGGACAGGGGCCCCAAAAACATTCAGTACTTC. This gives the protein CASSLERDRGPKNIQYF.

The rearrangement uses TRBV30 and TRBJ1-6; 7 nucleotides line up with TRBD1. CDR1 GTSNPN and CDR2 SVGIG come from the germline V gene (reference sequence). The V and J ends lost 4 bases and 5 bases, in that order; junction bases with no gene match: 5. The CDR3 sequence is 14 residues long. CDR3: CAWTIQGHNSPLHF. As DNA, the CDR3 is TGTGCCTGGACCATACAGGGGCATAATTCACCCCTCCACTTT.

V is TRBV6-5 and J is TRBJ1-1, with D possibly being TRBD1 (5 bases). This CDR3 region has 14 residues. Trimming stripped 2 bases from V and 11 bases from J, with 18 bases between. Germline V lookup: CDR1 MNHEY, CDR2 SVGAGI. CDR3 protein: CASSYLNGAPWAFF. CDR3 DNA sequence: TGTGCCAGCAGTTACCTCAACGGGGCCCCATGGGCTTTCTTT.

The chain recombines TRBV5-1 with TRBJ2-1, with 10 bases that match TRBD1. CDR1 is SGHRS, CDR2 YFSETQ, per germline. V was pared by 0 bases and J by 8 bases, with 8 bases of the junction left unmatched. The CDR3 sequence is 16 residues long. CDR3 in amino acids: CASSLAGQGRRDEQFF. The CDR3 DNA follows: TGCGCCAGCAGCTTGGCGGGACAGGGGAGGAGGGATGAGCAGTTCTTC.

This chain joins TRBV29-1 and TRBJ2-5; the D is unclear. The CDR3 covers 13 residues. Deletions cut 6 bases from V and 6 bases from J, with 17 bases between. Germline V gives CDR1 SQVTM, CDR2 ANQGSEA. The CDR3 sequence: CSVGLGEEKTQYF. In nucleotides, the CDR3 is TGCAGCGTCGGCCTAGGAGAGGAGAAGACCCAGTACTTC.

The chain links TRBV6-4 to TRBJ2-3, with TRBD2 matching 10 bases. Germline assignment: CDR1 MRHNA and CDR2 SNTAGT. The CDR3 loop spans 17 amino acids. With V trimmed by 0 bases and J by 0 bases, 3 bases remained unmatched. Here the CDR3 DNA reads TGTGCCAGCAGTGACTCTGCAGCGGGAGGGAGCACAGATACGCAGTATTTT. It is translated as CASSDSAAGGSTDTQYF.

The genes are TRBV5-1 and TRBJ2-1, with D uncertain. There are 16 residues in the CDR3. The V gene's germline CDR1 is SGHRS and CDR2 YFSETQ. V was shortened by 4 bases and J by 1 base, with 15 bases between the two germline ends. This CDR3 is CASSPDTAISYNEQFF. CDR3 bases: TGCGCCAGCAGCCCCGACACAGCCATTTCCTACAATGAGCAGTTCTTC.

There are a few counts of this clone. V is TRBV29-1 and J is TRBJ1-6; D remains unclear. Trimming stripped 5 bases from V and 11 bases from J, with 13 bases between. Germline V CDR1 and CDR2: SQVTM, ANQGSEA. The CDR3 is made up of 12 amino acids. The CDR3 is CSVLAGNPPLHF. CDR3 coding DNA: TGCAGCGTTTTAGCGGGGAATCCACCCCTCCACTTT.

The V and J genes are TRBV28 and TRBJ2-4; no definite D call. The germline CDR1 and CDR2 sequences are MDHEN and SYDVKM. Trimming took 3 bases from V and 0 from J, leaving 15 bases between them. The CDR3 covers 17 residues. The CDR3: CASSLEWAGLAKNIQYF. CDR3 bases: TGTGCCAGCAGTTTGGAATGGGCAGGCCTAGCCAAAAACATTCAGTACTTC.

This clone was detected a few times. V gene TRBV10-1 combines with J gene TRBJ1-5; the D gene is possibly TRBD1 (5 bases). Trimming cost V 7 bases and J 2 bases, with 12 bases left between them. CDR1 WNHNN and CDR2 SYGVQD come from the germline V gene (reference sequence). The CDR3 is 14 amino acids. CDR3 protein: CASNCREGNQPQHF. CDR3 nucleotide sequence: TGCGCCAGCAACTGCAGGGAGGGCAATCAGCCCCAGCATTTT.

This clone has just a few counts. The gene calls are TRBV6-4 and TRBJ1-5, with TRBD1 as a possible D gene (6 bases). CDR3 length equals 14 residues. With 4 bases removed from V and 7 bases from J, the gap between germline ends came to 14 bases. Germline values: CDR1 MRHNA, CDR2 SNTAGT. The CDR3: CASSVSGGGQPQHF. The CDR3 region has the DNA TGTGCCAGCAGTGTGTCCGGGGGCGGGCAGCCCCAGCATTTT.

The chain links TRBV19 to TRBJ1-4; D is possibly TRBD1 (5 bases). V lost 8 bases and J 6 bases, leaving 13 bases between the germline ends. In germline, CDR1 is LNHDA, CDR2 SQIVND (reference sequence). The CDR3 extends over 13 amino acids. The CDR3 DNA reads TGTGCCAGTTTACGGGGCGCCGATGAAAAACTGTTTTTT. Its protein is CASLRGADEKLFF.

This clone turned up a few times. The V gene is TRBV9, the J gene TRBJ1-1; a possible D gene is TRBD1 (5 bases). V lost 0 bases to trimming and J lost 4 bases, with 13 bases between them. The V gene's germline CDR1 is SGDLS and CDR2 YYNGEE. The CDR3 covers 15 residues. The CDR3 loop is CASSVVGVGTTEAFF. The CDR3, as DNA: TGTGCCAGCAGCGTAGTAGGGGTAGGGACCACTGAAGCTTTCTTT.

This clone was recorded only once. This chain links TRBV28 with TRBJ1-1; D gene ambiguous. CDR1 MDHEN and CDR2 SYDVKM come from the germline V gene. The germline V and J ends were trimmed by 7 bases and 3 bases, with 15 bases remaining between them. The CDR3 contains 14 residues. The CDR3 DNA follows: TGTGCCAGCACACCACTCAGCCCGGACACTGAAGCTTTCTTT. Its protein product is CASTPLSPDTEAFF.

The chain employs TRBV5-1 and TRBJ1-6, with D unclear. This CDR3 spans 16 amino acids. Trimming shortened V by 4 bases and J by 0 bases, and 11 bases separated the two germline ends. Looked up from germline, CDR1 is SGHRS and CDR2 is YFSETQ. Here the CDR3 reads CASSQEGSSYNSPLHF. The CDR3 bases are TGCGCCAGCAGCCAAGAAGGAAGCTCCTATAATTCACCCCTCCACTTT.

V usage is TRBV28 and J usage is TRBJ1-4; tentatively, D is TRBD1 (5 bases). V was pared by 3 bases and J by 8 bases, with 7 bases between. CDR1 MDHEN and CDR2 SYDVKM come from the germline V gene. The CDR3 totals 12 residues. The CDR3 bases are TGTGCCAGCAGTTTGAAGGGGGAAAAACTGTTTTTT. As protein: CASSLKGEKLFF.

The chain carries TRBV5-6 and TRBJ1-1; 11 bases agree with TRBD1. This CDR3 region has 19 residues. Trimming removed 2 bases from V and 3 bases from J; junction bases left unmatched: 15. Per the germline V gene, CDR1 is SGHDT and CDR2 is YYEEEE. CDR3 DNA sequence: TGTGCCAGCAGCTTAATGGGCGGCGGGACAGGGGGTTTGCACACTGAAGCTTTCTTT. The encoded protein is CASSLMGGGTGGLHTEAFF. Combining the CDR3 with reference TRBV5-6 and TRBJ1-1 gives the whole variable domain DAGVTQSPTHLIKTRGQQVTLRCSPKSGHDTVSWYQQALGQGPQFIFQYYEEEERQRGNFPDRFSGHQFPNYSSELNVNALLLGDSALYLCASSLMGGGTGGLHTEAFFGQGTRLTVV.

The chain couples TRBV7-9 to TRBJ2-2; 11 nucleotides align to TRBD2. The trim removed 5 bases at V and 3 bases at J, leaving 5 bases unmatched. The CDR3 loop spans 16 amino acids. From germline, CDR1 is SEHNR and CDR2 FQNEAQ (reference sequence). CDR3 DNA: TGTGCCAGCAGCCTAACTAGCGGGAGCTACACCGGGGAGCTGTTTTTT. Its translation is CASSLTSGSYTGELFF. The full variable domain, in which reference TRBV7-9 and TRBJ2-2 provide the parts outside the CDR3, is DTGVSQNPRHKITKRGQNVTFRCDPISEHNRLYWYRQTLGQGPEFLTYFQNEAQLEKSRLLSDRFSAERPKGSFSTLEIQRTEQGDSAMYLCASSLTSGSYTGELFFGEGSRLTVL.